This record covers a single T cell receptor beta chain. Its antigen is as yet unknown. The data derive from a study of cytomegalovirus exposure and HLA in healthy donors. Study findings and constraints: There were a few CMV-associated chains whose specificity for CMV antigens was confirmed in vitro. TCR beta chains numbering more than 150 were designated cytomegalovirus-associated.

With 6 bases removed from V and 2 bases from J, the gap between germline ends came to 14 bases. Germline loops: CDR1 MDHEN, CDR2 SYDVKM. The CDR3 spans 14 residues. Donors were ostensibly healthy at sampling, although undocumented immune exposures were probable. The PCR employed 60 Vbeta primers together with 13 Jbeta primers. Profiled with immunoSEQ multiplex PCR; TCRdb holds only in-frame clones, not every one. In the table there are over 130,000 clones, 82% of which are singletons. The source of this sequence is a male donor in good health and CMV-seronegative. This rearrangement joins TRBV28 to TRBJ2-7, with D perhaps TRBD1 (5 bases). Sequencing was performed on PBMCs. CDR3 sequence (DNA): TGTGCCAGCAGGACAGAGTCTCGTACCTACGAGCAGTACTTC. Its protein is CASRTESRTYEQYF.